This T cell receptor (beta chain) was observed in a study of blood T cell repertoires in COVID-19. This clone was detected once. Here immunoSEQ multiplex PCR was the method, and the copy in TCRdb shows in-frame clones only, minus some. The sample carries 200,000 to 250,000 clones, 83% recorded once. Looked up from germline, CDR1 is SGHNT and CDR2 is YENEEA. Trimming cost V 1 base and J 4 bases, with 16 bases left between them. This CDR3 has 17 residues. Sequenced sample: peripheral blood. The rearrangement uses TRBV11-3 and TRBJ2-2; D is perhaps TRBD1 (6 bases). The receptor's source is a woman aged 45-65 years with acute or convalescent COVID-19. CDR3 region: CASSLVTIQGSTGELFF. The DNA for the CDR3 is TGTGCCAGCAGCTTAGTTACCATACAGGGCAGCACCGGGGAGCTGTTTTTT. Together with reference TRBV11-3 and TRBJ2-2, the CDR3 gives the full variable domain: EAGVVQSPRYKIIEKKQPVAFWCNPISGHNTLYWYLQNLGQGPELLIRYENEEAVDDSQLPKDRFSAERLKGVDSTLKIQPAELGDSAVYLCASSLVTIQGSTGELFFGEGSRLTVL.